This T cell receptor (beta chain) was recovered during a study of blood T cell repertoires in COVID-19. Germline V gene lookup returns CDR1 MDHEN and CDR2 SYDVKM. Trimming removed 1 base at V and 5 bases at J, with 21 bases between. The CDR3 runs 18 residues. Ages ranged from about 18 to 100 years, with residence in about 23 US areas. Authors' data handling: Counts of nucleated cells, estimated from reference gene primer amplification, were obtained. The method was immunoSEQ multiplex PCR; TCRdb's version includes in-frame clones alone and lacks a portion of them. That table furnishes V, J and clone size, whereas the DNA furnished D and trimming. The repertoire holds about 400,000 clones, with approximately 88% as singletons.

The receptor comes from a woman under 40 with acute COVID-19. Sequenced material: PBMCs or T cells enriched from blood (not recorded which). The chain carries TRBV28 and TRBJ1-5; maybe TRBD1 (6 bases). In DNA form, the CDR3 reads TGTGCCAGCAGTTTATTACAGGGTGGCGATCTTAAGGATCAGCCCCAGCATTTT. This sequence encodes CASSLLQGGDLKDQPQHF.